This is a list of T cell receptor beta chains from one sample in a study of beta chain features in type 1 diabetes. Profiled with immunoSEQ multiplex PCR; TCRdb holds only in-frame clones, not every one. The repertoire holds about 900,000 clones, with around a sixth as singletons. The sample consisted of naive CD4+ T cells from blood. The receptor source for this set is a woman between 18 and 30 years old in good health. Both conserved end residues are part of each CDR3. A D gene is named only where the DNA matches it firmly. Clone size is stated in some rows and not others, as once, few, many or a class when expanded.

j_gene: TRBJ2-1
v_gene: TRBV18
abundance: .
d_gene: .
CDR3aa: CASSPTIHEQFF
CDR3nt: TGTGCCAGCTCACCAACTATTCATGAGCAGTTCTTC

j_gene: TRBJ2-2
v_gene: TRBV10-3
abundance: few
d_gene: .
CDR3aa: CAISALGSVRTGELFF
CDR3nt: TGTGCCATCAGTGCTCTCGGCTCCGTCCGTACCGGGGAGCTGTTTTTT

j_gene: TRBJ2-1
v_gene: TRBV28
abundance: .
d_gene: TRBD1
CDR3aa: CASRTGHLYGQFF
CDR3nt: TGTGCCAGCAGGACAGGGCATCTATATGGGCAGTTCTTC

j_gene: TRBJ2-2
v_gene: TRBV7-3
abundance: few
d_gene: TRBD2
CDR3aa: CASSPSGGLASTGELFF
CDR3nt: TGTGCCAGCAGCCCCTCTGGGGGACTAGCGTCCACCGGGGAGCTGTTTTTT

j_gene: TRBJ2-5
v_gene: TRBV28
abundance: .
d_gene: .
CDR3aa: CASTDGPAKETQYF
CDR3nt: TGTGCCAGCACGGATGGTCCTGCGAAAGAGACCCAGTACTTC

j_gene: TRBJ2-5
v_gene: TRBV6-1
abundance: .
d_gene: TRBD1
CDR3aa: CASNEDRGRETQYF
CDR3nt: TGTGCCAGCAATGAAGACAGGGGCCGAGAGACCCAGTACTTC

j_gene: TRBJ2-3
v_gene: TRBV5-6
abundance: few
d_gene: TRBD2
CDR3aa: CASNLSGREDTQYF
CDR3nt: TGTGCCAGCAACCTTAGCGGGAGAGAAGATACGCAGTATTTT

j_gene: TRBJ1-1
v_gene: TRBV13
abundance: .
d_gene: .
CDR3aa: CASSPEEHWTMNTEAFF
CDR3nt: TGTGCCAGCAGCCCCGAGGAGCACTGGACTATGAACACTGAAGCTTTCTTT

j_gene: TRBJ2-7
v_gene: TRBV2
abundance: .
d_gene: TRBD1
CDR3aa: CASSSDRDSYEQYF
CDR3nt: TGTGCCAGCAGTTCGGACAGGGACTCCTACGAGCAGTACTTC

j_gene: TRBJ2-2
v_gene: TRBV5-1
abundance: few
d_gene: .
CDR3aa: CASSYTMGSGELFF
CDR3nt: TGCGCCAGCAGCTACACCATGGGTTCTGGGGAGCTGTTTTTT

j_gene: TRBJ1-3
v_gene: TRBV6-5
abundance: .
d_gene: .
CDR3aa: CASSYTNGNTIYF
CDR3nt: TGTGCCAGCAGTTACACCAATGGAAACACCATATATTTT

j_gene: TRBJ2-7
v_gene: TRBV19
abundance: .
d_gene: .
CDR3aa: CASNFFGGEQYF
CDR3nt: TGTGCCAGTAACTTTTTCGGGGGCGAGCAGTACTTC

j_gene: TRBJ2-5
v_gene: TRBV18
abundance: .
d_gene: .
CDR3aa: CASSPRRIDLNQETQYF
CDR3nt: TGTGCCAGCTCACCACGAAGGATAGACCTGAACCAAGAGACCCAGTACTTC

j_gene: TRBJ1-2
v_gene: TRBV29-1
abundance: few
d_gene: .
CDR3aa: CSVESGQNYGYTF
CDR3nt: TGCAGCGTTGAAAGTGGCCAGAACTATGGCTACACCTTC

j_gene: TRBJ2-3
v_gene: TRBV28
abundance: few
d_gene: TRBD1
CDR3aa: CAPLDRDRTDTQYF
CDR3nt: TGTGCGCCTCTGGACAGGGACCGCACAGATACGCAGTATTTT

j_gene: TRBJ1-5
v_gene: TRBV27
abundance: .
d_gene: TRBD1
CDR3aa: CASSPGTGTNQPQHF
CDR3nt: TGTGCCAGCAGTCCCGGGACAGGGACAAATCAGCCCCAGCATTTT

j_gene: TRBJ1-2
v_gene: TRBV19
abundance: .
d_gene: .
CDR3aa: CASYGGTYGYTF
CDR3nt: TGTGCCAGTTATGGGGGGACCTATGGCTACACCTTC

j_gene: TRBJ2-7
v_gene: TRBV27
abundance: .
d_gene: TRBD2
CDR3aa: CASRPSGRAYEQYF
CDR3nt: TGTGCCAGCAGACCAAGCGGGAGGGCCTACGAGCAGTACTTC

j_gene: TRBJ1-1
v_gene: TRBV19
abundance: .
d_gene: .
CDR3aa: CASSVEAGENTEAFF
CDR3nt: TGTGCCAGTAGTGTAGAAGCGGGAGAGAACACTGAAGCTTTCTTT

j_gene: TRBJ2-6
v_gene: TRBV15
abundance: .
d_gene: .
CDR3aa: CATSREQGGPGANVLTF
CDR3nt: TGTGCCACCAGCAGAGAACAGGGCGGGCCTGGGGCCAACGTCCTGACTTTC

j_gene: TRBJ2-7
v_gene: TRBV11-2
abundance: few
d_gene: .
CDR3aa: CASSQDRFGEQYF
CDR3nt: TGTGCCAGCAGCCAAGACAGGTTTGGCGAGCAGTACTTC

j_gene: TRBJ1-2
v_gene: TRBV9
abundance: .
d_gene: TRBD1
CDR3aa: CASSSLFWDRGGGYTF
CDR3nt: TGTGCCAGCAGCTCCCTTTTCTGGGACAGGGGCGGCGGCTACACCTTC

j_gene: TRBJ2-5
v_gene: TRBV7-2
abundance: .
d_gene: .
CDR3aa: CASSFGQETQYF
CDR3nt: TGTGCCAGCAGCTTTGGCCAAGAGACCCAGTACTTC

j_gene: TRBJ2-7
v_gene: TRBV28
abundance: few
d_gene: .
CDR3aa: CASSSDRHEQYF
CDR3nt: TGTGCCAGCAGTAGCGACAGGCACGAGCAGTACTTC

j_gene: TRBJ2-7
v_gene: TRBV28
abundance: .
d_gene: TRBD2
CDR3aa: CASHGGWDEQYF
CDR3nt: TGTGCCAGCCACGGGGGGTGGGACGAGCAGTACTTC

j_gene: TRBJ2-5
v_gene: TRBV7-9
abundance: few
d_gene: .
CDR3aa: CASSNRETQYF
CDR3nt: TGTGCCAGCAGCAACAGGGAGACCCAGTACTTC

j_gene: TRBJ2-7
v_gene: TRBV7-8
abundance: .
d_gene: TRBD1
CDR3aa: CASSFKTGAGIYEQYF
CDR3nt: TGTGCCAGCAGCTTCAAGACAGGGGCCGGTATCTACGAGCAGTACTTC

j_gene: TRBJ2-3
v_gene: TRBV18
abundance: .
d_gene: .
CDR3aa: CATHRSAGTDTQYF
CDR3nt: TGTGCCACCCACCGGTCCGCAGGGACAGATACGCAGTATTTT

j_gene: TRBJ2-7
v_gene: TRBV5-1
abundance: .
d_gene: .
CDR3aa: CASSLTGKGYEQYF
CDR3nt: TGCGCCAGCAGCTTGACGGGGAAAGGGTACGAGCAGTACTTC

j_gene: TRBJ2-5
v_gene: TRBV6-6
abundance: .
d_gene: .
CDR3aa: CATSQARETQYF
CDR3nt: TGTGCCACCTCCCAGGCACGAGAGACCCAGTACTTC

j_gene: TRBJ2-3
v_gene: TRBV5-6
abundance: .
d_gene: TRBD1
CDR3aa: CASSLVRAGGRSDTQYF
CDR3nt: TGTGCCAGCAGCTTGGTAAGGGCAGGGGGCAGGTCGGATACGCAGTATTTT

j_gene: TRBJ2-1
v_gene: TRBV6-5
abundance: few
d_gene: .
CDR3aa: CASSYHSGSNEQFF
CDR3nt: TGTGCCAGCAGTTACCACTCGGGGTCCAATGAGCAGTTCTTC

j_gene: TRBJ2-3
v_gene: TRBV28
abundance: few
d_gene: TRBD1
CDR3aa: CASTTTGEGTDTQYF
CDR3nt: TGTGCCAGCACCACCACAGGGGAAGGGACAGATACGCAGTATTTT

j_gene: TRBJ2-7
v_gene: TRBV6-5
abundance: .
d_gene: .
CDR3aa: CASSYAAGTRTYEQYF
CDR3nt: TGTGCCAGCAGTTACGCGGCCGGGACAAGAACCTACGAGCAGTACTTC

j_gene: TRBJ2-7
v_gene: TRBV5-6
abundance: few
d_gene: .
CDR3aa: CASSRGTPYFVDEQYF
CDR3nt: TGTGCCAGCAGCCGAGGGACACCCTATTTCGTCGACGAGCAGTACTTC

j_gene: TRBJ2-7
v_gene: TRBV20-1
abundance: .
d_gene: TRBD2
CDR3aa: CSVREGVF
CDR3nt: TGCAGTGTCAGGGAGGGTGTATTC